A single T cell receptor (beta chain) is shown here with its context. Its antigen is currently unknown. All TRB cDNA libraries came from 5' RACE performed with UMI labels. TCRdb reprocessed the 5' RACE reads and keeps a single row for each CDR3 protein, giving no DNA. This sample's table reports tens of thousands of distinct CDR3 sequences. The record originates from a study of CXCR3-negative and CXCR3-positive naive CD8 T cells. Study results and limitations: Memory cells diverged, while naive CXCR3-positive and CXCR3-negative cells had similar TRBV-TRBJ usage. Both of the naive subsets showed about the same high diversity, but memory CD8+ cells had much less. Naive subsets displayed similar surface CD5, and TCR strength was inferred from TRB CDR3 properties.

The study sorted every CD8+ T cell subset in triplicate at about 270,000 cells each. This receptor was identified in a human donor in good health. Some clones in this sample may be carry-over from other donors' samples. The sample comprised memory CD8+ T cells from blood.

The CDR3 loop is CASSQGGRSADTQYF. The chain employs TRBV4-3 and TRBJ2-3. The CDR3 runs to 15 residues. Looked up from germline, CDR1 is LGHNA and CDR2 is YSLEER.